The next 10 T cell receptor beta chains were all read from a single sample in a study of cytomegalovirus exposure and HLA in healthy donors. The PCR contained 60 Vbeta and 13 Jbeta primers. Here immunoSEQ multiplex PCR was the method, and the copy in TCRdb shows in-frame clones only, minus some. This sample has approximately 150,000 clones, with about 74% found just once. The specimen sequenced was PBMCs. These receptors were obtained from a woman aged 55 to 70 in good health and CMV-seronegative.

The V gene is TRBV19, the J gene TRBJ2-4, with TRBD1 matching 8 bases. CDR3 length equals 16 residues. Germline assignment: CDR1 LNHDA and CDR2 SQIVND (reference sequence). Trimming took 4 bases from V and 6 from J; bases not matched to a gene: 11. CDR3 nucleotides: TGTGCCAGTAGTACAAGACAGGGGACTGTGGTAAACATTCAGTACTTC. Residues: CASSTRQGTVVNIQYF.

The CDR3 bases are TGTGCCAGCAGGAACCAGGGGGCTACGGCGGGCTCACCCCTCCACTTT. Translation gives CASRNQGATAGSPLHF. The J gene is TRBJ1-6, the V gene TRBV7-2; 8 bases are a match to TRBD1. Germline V lookup: CDR1 SGHTA, CDR2 FQGNSA. The V and J ends lost 6 bases and 10 bases, in that order; junction bases with no gene match: 14. CDR3 size: 16 residues.

The rearrangement joins TRBV5-6 to TRBJ2-7; TRBD2 aligns across 12 bases. J lost 3 bases, V lost 2 bases, and 3 bases had no gene match. Germline V lookup: CDR1 SGHDT, CDR2 YYEEEE. The CDR3 consists of 15 residues. The chain's CDR3 is CASSLLAGGSYEQYF. DNA of the CDR3: TGTGCCAGCAGCTTACTAGCGGGAGGTAGCTACGAGCAGTACTTC.

Only one count was recorded for this clone. The V call is TRBV7-8, the J call TRBJ1-2; D is possibly TRBD1 (6 bases). Trimming left V 1 base short and J 5 bases short, with 11 bases between. The CDR3 covers 14 residues. Per the germline V gene, CDR1 is SGHVS and CDR2 is FQNEAQ. CDR3 protein: CASSLGKGGYGYTF. DNA for the CDR3: TGTGCCAGCAGCTTAGGGAAGGGGGGGTATGGCTACACCTTC.

The V call is TRBV5-1, the J call TRBJ2-5; D might be TRBD1 (6 bases). This CDR3 is built from 14 residues. The V end was cut by 4 bases, the J end by 2 bases, with 12 bases between. Germline CDR1 SGHRS, CDR2 YFSETQ. The CDR3 region has the DNA TGCGCCAGCAGCCTCGACAGGTTACAAGAGACCCAGTACTTC. This codes for CASSLDRLQETQYF.

The chain recombines TRBV19 with TRBJ1-1; D is ambiguous. V dropped 4 bases and J dropped 3 bases, with 21 bases sitting between them. Germline V gives CDR1 LNHDA, CDR2 SQIVND (reference sequence). CDR3 length: 17 residues. The CDR3 nucleotides are TGTGCCAGTAGTACTCTTTTCCCCTGGGGAGGAGACACTGAAGCTTTCTTT. Translating it yields CASSTLFPWGGDTEAFF.

The sample holds a few counts of this clone. CDR3 protein: CASSPGGQPNEKLFF. CDR3 nucleotide sequence: TGTGCCAGCAGCCCGGGGGGACAACCCAATGAAAAACTGTTTTTT. This sequence joins TRBV6-6 and TRBJ1-4; TRBD1 might be the D (6 bases). Trimming shortened V by 6 bases and J by 5 bases, and 16 bases separated the two germline ends. CDR3 length: 15 amino acids. Germline CDR1 reads MNHNY; CDR2 reads SVGAGI (reference sequence).

The chain has TRBV18 and TRBJ2-7; 11 nucleotides match TRBD2. V was pared by 6 bases and J by 5 bases, with 12 bases of the junction left unmatched. The CDR3 covers 16 residues. Germline CDR1 and CDR2: KGHSH and LQKENI. The DNA of the CDR3 is TGTGCCAGCTCCCGAGGCGGGACTAGCGGTGCGGACGAGCAGTACTTC. This codes for CASSRGGTSGADEQYF.

This clone was counted once. The CDR3 region is CASSLAPGAPSEQYF. DNA of the CDR3: TGCGCCAGCAGCTTGGCCCCAGGGGCACCGTCCGAGCAGTACTTC. The chain links TRBV5-1 to TRBJ2-5, with D maybe TRBD1 (6 bases). The closer fit of TRBJ2-7 to the DNA end suggests the J call may be wrong. Germline values: CDR1 SGHRS, CDR2 YFSETQ. The CDR3 consists of 15 residues.

This chain joins TRBV7-8 and TRBJ2-7; 10 bases map to TRBD1. The CDR3 consists of 15 residues. V gave up 2 bases and J gave up 2 bases; unmatched junction bases: 3. Per germline, CDR1 SGHVS and CDR2 FQNEAQ. The CDR3 reads CASSLTGQGTYEQYF. In DNA, the CDR3 is TGTGCCAGCAGCTTAACGGGACAGGGGACCTACGAGCAGTACTTC.